This is a list of T cell receptor beta chains from one sample in a study of response to subunit inactivated influenza vaccine. TCRdb re-called the RT-PCR reads through MiXCR, storing one row per CDR3 protein. The table has a few hundred thousand distinct CDR3 sequences, approximately 23% seen once. Sequencing was performed on PBMCs from blood, taken less than 22 months after vaccination. All receptors come from a man aged 45-69 years who received an inactivated influenza vaccine. CDR3s include the opening cysteine and the closing phenylalanine or tryptophan. The order of the fields is V gene, J gene, D gene, clone size, CDR3 DNA, CDR3 protein. The D gene is left open where the match is weak. Rows give clone size only sometimes, using once, few, many, or a class for an expanded clone.

TRBV20-1	TRBJ2-3	-	many	TGCAGTGCTAGAGGGGGGACCACAAGCACAGATACGCAGTATTTT	CSARGGTTSTDTQYF
TRBV29-1	TRBJ2-1	-	-	TGCAGCGTCGGACTTTACAATGAGCAGTTCTTC	CSVGLYNEQFF
TRBV7-2	TRBJ1-1	-	many	TGTGCCAGCAGCTTACCCCGACAGGTCCCGGCTTTCTTT	CASSLPRQVPAFF
TRBV12-3/TRBV12-4	TRBJ2-5	TRBD2	-	TGTGCCAGCAGATCCCACTCCGGGACTAGCGGGCCCCAAGAGACCCAGTACTTC	CASRSHSGTSGPQETQYF
TRBV20-1	TRBJ1-3	-	-	TGCAGTGCTAGCGAGGCTTGGGGAAACACCATATATTTT	CSASEAWGNTIYF
TRBV6-5	TRBJ1-5	TRBD1	many	TGTGCCAGCAGTTTGCCGGGACAGGGTAGTCAGCCCCAGCATTTT	CASSLPGQGSQPQHF
TRBV4-2	TRBJ1-1	-	-	TGTGCCAGCAGCCAAGATGCCAAAACCGCGGCTTTCTTT	CASSQDAKTAAFF
TRBV5-1	TRBJ2-1	-	-	TGCGCCAGCAGCTCCGGAGTTTCACCCATACCTAGCTCCTACAATGAGCAGTTCTTC	CASSSGVSPIPSSYNEQFF
TRBV9	TRBJ2-2	-	many	TGTGCCAGCAGCGTCTCAGCGAACACCGGGGAGCTGTTTTTT	CASSVSANTGELFF
TRBV5-1	TRBJ2-7	-	-	TGCGCCAGCAGCCCCCGATGGGGGGCTGACTACGAGCAGTACTTC	CASSPRWGADYEQYF
TRBV16	TRBJ1-2	-	-	TGTGCCAGCAGCCAATCAATAGGAAGTTACTATGGCTACACCTTC	CASSQSIGSYYGYTF
TRBV2	TRBJ1-4	-	-	TGTGCCAGCAGTGAAGTGTTGGCAGGAGGTGAAAAACTGTTTTTT	CASSEVLAGGEKLFF
TRBV29-1	TRBJ1-5	-	-	TGCAGCGTTGAAGATGGGTCTGAGCCCCAGCATTTT	CSVEDGSEPQHF
TRBV11-1	TRBJ1-5	TRBD1	-	TGTGCCAGCAGCTTAGCACCCCCGGGACAGGGGCGCAATCAGCCCCAGCATTTT	CASSLAPPGQGRNQPQHF
TRBV28	TRBJ2-1	-	few	TGTGCCAGCAGTTTGGACAGTAACAATGAGCAGTTCTTC	CASSLDSNNEQFF
TRBV28	TRBJ2-2	-	few	TGTGCCAGCAGAGCGTCCGGGGAGCTGTTTTTT	CASRASGELFF
TRBV28	TRBJ2-1	-	-	TGTGCCAGCAACATAGCGAGCTCCTACAATGAGCAGTTCTTC	CASNIASSYNEQFF
TRBV7-2	TRBJ2-1	-	-	TGTGCCAGCAGCCCCGGGGGGCATGAGCAGTTCTTC	CASSPGGHEQFF
TRBV15	TRBJ1-1	-	-	TGTGCCACCAGCAGTGAAGGGAGGGGCACTGAAGCTTTCTTT	CATSSEGRGTEAFF
TRBV7-2	TRBJ1-2	TRBD1	-	TGTGCCAGCAGCTTCGCCCCGGGACAGGCCTCTTATGGCTACACCTTC	CASSFAPGQASYGYTF
TRBV29-1	TRBJ2-7	-	few	TGCAGCGTTTCAGGATGGGCAGAGTCCTCCTACGAGCAGTACTTC	CSVSGWAESSYEQYF
TRBV19	TRBJ2-7	-	-	TGTGCCAGTAGTAGTAGGGCGGGCGAGCAGTACTTC	CASSSRAGEQYF
TRBV6-2/TRBV6-3	TRBJ1-5	-	many	TGTGCCAGCAGTTACTCCGGCAGGGAGCCCCAGCATTTT	CASSYSGREPQHF
TRBV29-1	TRBJ1-1	-	-	TGCAGCGTTGGTTGGACTGAAGCTTTCTTT	CSVGWTEAFF
TRBV30	TRBJ2-1	-	-	TGTGCCTGGAACCGGGACCGCAATGAGCAGTTCTTC	CAWNRDRNEQFF
TRBV20-1	TRBJ2-1	-	few	TGCAGTGCTAGAAGGGACATCTACAATGAGCAGTTCTTC	CSARRDIYNEQFF
TRBV4-2	TRBJ1-2	-	-	TGTGCCAGCAGCCAAGATGGACAGTCTAACTATGGCTACACCTTC	CASSQDGQSNYGYTF
TRBV6-2/TRBV6-3	TRBJ1-5	-	few	TGTGCCAGCACCCCAGAAACGGGTGGCAATCAGCCCCAGCATTTT	CASTPETGGNQPQHF
TRBV12-3/TRBV12-4	TRBJ2-2	-	few	TGTGCCAGCAGCCCCGGGCCTAGGGAGCTGTTTTTT	CASSPGPRELFF
TRBV2	TRBJ1-6	TRBD1	-	TGTGCCAGCAGTGGACAGGGGAATTCAGCCCTCCACTTT	CASSGQGNSALHF
TRBV6-1	TRBJ2-5	TRBD1	few	TGTGCCACCAAAGACAGGGTGGAAGAGACCCAGTACTTC	CATKDRVEETQYF
TRBV7-2	TRBJ1-1	-	-	TGTGCCAGCAGCCCATCCCAGAGGACTGAAGCTTTCTTT	CASSPSQRTEAFF
TRBV5-1	TRBJ2-5	-	-	TGCGCCAGCAGCTCCGGGACGCCCGGTCAGACCCAGTACTTC	CASSSGTPGQTQYF
TRBV5-1	TRBJ1-5	TRBD1	many	TGCGCCAGCAGCATCGGACAGGGGGGCAATCAGCCCCAGCATTTT	CASSIGQGGNQPQHF
TRBV7-2	TRBJ2-7	-	-	TGTGCCAGCAGCTCCCGGCCTAACAGGGTCGAGCAGTACTTC	CASSSRPNRVEQYF
TRBV28	TRBJ1-4	-	-	TGTGCCAGCAGTCCTGACATCTGGGCTAATGAAAAACTGTTTTTT	CASSPDIWANEKLFF
TRBV4-2	TRBJ1-3	TRBD1	-	TGTGCCAGCAGCCAGGAGACAGGGAGCGACCGAAACACCATATATTTT	CASSQETGSDRNTIYF
TRBV28	TRBJ2-7	-	-	TGTGCCACCCAACAGGGCGCCTACGAGCAGTACTTC	CATQQGAYEQYF
TRBV30	TRBJ1-6	TRBD1	few	TGTGCCTGGAATAGACAGGGCTTCTATAATTCACCCCTCCACTTT	CAWNRQGFYNSPLHF
TRBV9	TRBJ1-3	-	many	TGTGCCAGCAGCGTAGAGGGATCTGGAAACACCATATATTTT	CASSVEGSGNTIYF
TRBV7-2	TRBJ1-1	-	many	TGTGCCAGCAGCTTAGTGGAATACACCATGAACACTGAAGCTTTCTTT	CASSLVEYTMNTEAFF
TRBV5-1	TRBJ2-6	TRBD1	-	TGCGCCAGCAGCGGCAAGACAGGGTTACTCTCCTACTCTGGGGCCAACGTCCTGACTTTC	CASSGKTGLLSYSGANVLTF
TRBV9	TRBJ2-3	TRBD2	few	TGTGCCAGCAGCGTCACTAGCGGGAGGGTACCAGATACGCAGTATTTT	CASSVTSGRVPDTQYF
TRBV5-1	TRBJ1-2	-	-	TGCGCCAGCAGCATCCGGACCGATGGGTATGGCTACACCTTC	CASSIRTDGYGYTF
TRBV6-2/TRBV6-3	TRBJ1-6	TRBD1	-	TGTGCCAGCAGTTCGGGACAGGGGGTTTGGAATTCACCCCTCCACTTT	CASSSGQGVWNSPLHF
TRBV5-6	TRBJ2-5	TRBD1	-	TGTGCCAGCAGCCCTGGACAGGGGGCGTGGGAGACCCAGTACTTC	CASSPGQGAWETQYF
TRBV7-2	TRBJ2-1	TRBD2	few	TGTGCCAGCAGCTTAGGGTCAGGACTAGACTACAATGAGCAGTTCTTC	CASSLGSGLDYNEQFF